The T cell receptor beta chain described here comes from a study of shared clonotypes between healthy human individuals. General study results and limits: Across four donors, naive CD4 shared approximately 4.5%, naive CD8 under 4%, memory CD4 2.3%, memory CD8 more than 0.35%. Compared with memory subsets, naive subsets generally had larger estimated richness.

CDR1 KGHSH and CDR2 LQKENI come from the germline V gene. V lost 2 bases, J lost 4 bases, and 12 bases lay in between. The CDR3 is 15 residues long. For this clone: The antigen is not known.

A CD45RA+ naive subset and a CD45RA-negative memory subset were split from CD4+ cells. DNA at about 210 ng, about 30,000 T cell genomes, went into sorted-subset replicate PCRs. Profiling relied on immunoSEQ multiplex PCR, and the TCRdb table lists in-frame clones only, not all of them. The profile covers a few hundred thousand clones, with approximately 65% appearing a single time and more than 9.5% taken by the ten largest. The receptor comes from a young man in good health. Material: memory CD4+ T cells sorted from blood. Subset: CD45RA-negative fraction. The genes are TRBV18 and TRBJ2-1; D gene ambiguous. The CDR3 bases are TGTGCCAGCTCACCATCCGACGGAAGTTACAATGAGCAGTTCTTC. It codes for CASSPSDGSYNEQFF.